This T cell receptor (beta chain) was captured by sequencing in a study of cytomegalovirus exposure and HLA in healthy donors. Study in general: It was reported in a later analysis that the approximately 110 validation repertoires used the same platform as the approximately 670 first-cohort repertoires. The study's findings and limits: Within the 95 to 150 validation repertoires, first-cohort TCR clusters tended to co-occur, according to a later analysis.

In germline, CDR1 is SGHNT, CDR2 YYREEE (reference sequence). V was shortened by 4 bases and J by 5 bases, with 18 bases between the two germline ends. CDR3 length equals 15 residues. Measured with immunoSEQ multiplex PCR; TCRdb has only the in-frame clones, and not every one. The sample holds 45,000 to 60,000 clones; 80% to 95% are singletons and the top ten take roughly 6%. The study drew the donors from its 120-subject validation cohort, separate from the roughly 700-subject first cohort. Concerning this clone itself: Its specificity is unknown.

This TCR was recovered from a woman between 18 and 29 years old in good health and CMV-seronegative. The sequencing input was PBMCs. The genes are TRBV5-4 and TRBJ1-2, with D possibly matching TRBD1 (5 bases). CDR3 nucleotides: TGTGCCAGCAGCGGTGCCACAGGACCCGGATATGGCTACACCTTC. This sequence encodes CASSGATGPGYGYTF.